This T cell receptor (beta chain) was identified during a study of T cells in Graves' hyperthyroidism and ophthalmopathy. Study findings and constraints: The model predicted ophthalmopathy a median approximately 6.3 months before onset.

Germline V gene sequence: CDR1 MNHNS, CDR2 SASEGT. The CDR3 contains 15 residues. V lost 6 bases and J lost 4; bases outside the gene matches: 7. As to this clonotype: Its antigen is undetermined.

It was RNA transcripts that yielded the amplified TCR beta CDR3 regions. During a first-round RT-PCR of the TCR CDR3, the HTBI primer set was used. MiXCR, applied by TCRdb to the multiplex PCR reads, yields one record per CDR3 protein. The sample holds around 570,000 distinct CDR3 sequences, about 20% seen once. Uncontrolled infection, other autoimmune disease, pregnancy or lactation led to exclusion. This sequence originates from a middle-aged man with Graves' ophthalmopathy. Sequences were obtained from blood. The chain uses TRBV6-1 and TRBJ2-2, with TRBD1 matching over 8 bases. For the CDR3, the DNA is TGTGCCAGCAGGGCCGGGACAGGCGCCACCGGGGAGCTGTTTTTT. It codes for CASRAGTGATGELFF.